This T cell receptor beta chain was recorded in a study of cytomegalovirus exposure and HLA in healthy donors. Primers included in the PCR were 60 Vbeta and 13 Jbeta primers. TCRdb's table, derived via immunoSEQ multiplex PCR, lists solely in-frame clones and lacks some. The table shows tens of thousands of clones, with roughly 79% occurring only once. CDR3 length: 14 residues. Germline V gives CDR1 MNHEY, CDR2 SVGAGI. Trimming removed 7 bases from V and 4 bases from J; junction bases left unmatched: 8. This clonotype was obtained from a male donor in good health and CMV-seronegative. Sequences were obtained from PBMCs. The chain links TRBV6-5 to TRBJ1-1, with 8 bases identical to TRBD1. For the CDR3, the DNA is TGTGCCAGCAAACCGAGACAGGGGACCACTGAAGCTTTCTTT. It is translated as CASKPRQGTTEAFF.